The next 27 T cell receptor beta chains were all read from a single sample in a study of human T cells and chemical hapten exposure. Time point meaning: healthy volunteer bleed at 2 weeks. The authors' total RNA extraction used unfractionated whole blood. TCRdb redid the calling of the RACE reads with MiXCR, one entry per CDR3 protein. The sample lists over 85,000 distinct CDR3 sequences, about 10% seen once, with 2.9% in the top ten. The sequencing sample was made of whole blood. The receptors were gathered from a female donor in good health. Some clones in this sample may be carry-over from other donors' samples.

V and J are TRBV10-3 and TRBJ1-4; D might be TRBD1 (5 bases). The V and J ends lost 3 bases and 0 bases respectively, with 5 bases between them. Germline values: CDR1 ENHRY, CDR2 SYGVKD. There are 14 residues in the CDR3. The CDR3 nucleotides read TGTGCCATCAGTGAAGGGGCAACTAATGAAAAACTGTTTTTT. Its translation: CAISEGATNEKLFF.

In its sample, this clonotype was seen a few times. CDR3 sequence (DNA): TGTGCCAGCAGTGCCCCAGGGGGCTCTGGGGCCAACGTCCTGACTTTC. Amino acid sequence: CASSAPGGSGANVLTF. The V call is TRBV2, the J call TRBJ2-6; 7 positions agree with TRBD1. V lost 4 bases, J lost 0 bases, and 3 bases stayed unmatched. The CDR3 sequence is 16 residues long. From germline, CDR1 is SNHLY and CDR2 FYNNEI.

This chain joins TRBV5-1 and TRBJ2-1; 7 bases fit TRBD2. Losses at the gene ends were 1 base for V and 4 bases for J; bases not matched to a gene: 8. CDR1 SGHRS and CDR2 YFSETQ come from the germline V gene. The CDR3 loop spans 16 amino acids. CDR3 protein: CASSLSGNSLYNEQFF. The CDR3 DNA sequence: TGCGCCAGCAGCTTGAGCGGGAATAGTCTTTACAATGAGCAGTTCTTC. Complete variable domain (other parts from reference TRBV5-1 and TRBJ2-1): KAGVTQTPRYLIKTRGQQVTLSCSPISGHRSVSWYQQTPGQGLQFLFEYFSETQRNKGNFPGRFSGRQFSNSRSEMNVSTLELGDSALYLCASSLSGNSLYNEQFFGPGTRLTVL.

This clonotype was counted many times. Written as DNA, the CDR3 is TGTGCCAGCAGTTTCCGACAGGGAGGGACTGAAGCTTTCTTT. Its protein product is CASSFRQGGTEAFF. This rearrangement joins TRBV6-5 to TRBJ1-1, with 7 bases lining up with TRBD1. J gave up 5 bases and V 4 bases, and 7 bases lay outside the gene matches. From germline, CDR1 is MNHEY and CDR2 SVGAGI. This CDR3 is 14 amino acids long.

This clonotype has more than one count but fewer than ten. V and J are TRBV6-5 and TRBJ2-2; the match to TRBD1 covers 11 bases. This CDR3 spans 16 amino acids. V shed 2 bases, J shed 7 bases, and the junction held 6 bases outside the gene matches. CDR1 is MNHEY, CDR2 SVGAGI, per germline. The CDR3, as DNA: TGTGCCAGCAGTTACCGGACAGGGGGCTTGGACGGGGAGCTGTTTTTT. Translating it yields CASSYRTGGLDGELFF.

The chain employs TRBV6-1 and TRBJ1-1; 7 positions agree with TRBD1. The length of the CDR3 is 12 residues. The germline V gene encodes CDR1 MNHNS and CDR2 SASEGT. With V trimmed by 5 bases and J by 6 bases, 3 bases remained unmatched. The CDR3 DNA sequence: TGTGCCAGCAGTACAGGGGACCCTGAAGCTTTCTTT. Amino acids: CASSTGDPEAFF.

This clonotype was seen repeatedly, ten times or more. The CDR3 nucleotides read TGCAGCGTCGGACAGGGGGAACCCTACAATGAGCAGTTCTTC. Protein product: CSVGQGEPYNEQFF. The chain recombines TRBV29-1 with TRBJ2-1; 10 bases are a match to TRBD1. Germline CDR1 SQVTM, CDR2 ANQGSEA. The J segment lost 2 bases and the V segment lost 6 bases, leaving 4 bases of the junction unmatched. The CDR3 loop spans 14 amino acids.

This clonotype was seen many times. The genes are TRBV5-1 and TRBJ2-1, with TRBD2 matching 16 bases. V shed 0 bases, J shed 8 bases, and the junction held 5 bases outside the gene matches. Germline assignment: CDR1 SGHRS and CDR2 YFSETQ. The CDR3 contains 17 residues. The CDR3 is CASSLVGLAGGPDEQFF. The CDR3 nucleotides are TGCGCCAGCAGCTTGGTGGGACTAGCGGGAGGGCCTGATGAGCAGTTCTTC.

This clonotype has a count of ten or more. The rearrangement uses TRBV6-5 and TRBJ2-1; 8 nucleotides line up with TRBD2. V lost 7 bases and J lost 4; bases outside the gene matches: 6. The CDR3 sequence is 14 residues long. Germline assignment: CDR1 MNHEY and CDR2 SVGAGI. CDR3 residues: CASTTGTRYNEQFF. The CDR3 bases are TGTGCCAGCACCACAGGGACTAGGTACAATGAGCAGTTCTTC.

This clonotype was found a few times. The rearrangement uses TRBV4-3 and TRBJ2-3, with 9 positions matching TRBD1. V was clipped by 0 bases and J by 1 base; unmatched bases: 5. CDR1 and CDR2 from the germline V gene are LGHNA and YSLEER. The CDR3 totals 17 residues. CDR3 sequence reads: CASSQDRGDRGTDTQYF. Written as DNA, the CDR3 is TGCGCCAGCAGCCAAGATAGGGGGGACAGGGGCACAGATACGCAGTATTTT.

This clonotype was seen only a few times. The CDR3 loop reads CASTPAGTEQYF. The CDR3 nucleotides read TGTGCCAGCACCCCTGCGGGAACCGAGCAGTACTTC. The V gene is TRBV28, the J gene TRBJ2-7, with D maybe TRBD2 (6 bases). This CDR3 is 12 amino acids long. Trimming removed 7 bases from V and 6 bases from J, with 13 bases in between. Germline lookup yields CDR1 MDHEN and CDR2 SYDVKM.

This clonotype showed up just a few times. This chain connects TRBV29-1 to TRBJ2-3; 9 bases agree with TRBD1. J was trimmed by 9 bases and V by 6 bases; bases with no gene match: 4. The germline CDR1 and CDR2 sequences are SQVTM and ANQGSEA. The CDR3 has 11 residues. CDR3 coding DNA: TGCAGCGTGGCACAGGGGGCAACGCAGTATTTT. Translated: CSVAQGATQYF.

Many counts were recorded for this clonotype. CDR3 protein: CATCIGSNQPQHF. CDR3 in DNA: TGTGCCACCTGTATTGGGAGCAATCAGCCCCAGCATTTT. The chain couples TRBV6-2 or TRBV6-3 to TRBJ1-5; D remains unclear. The length of the CDR3 is 13 residues. Trimming left V 10 bases short and J 1 base short, with 11 bases between. The germline CDR1 and CDR2 sequences are MNHEY and SVGEGT.

This clonotype was found a few times. The V call is TRBV20-1, the J call TRBJ2-7, with D possibly TRBD2 on 6 matching bases. The germline V gene encodes CDR1 DFQATT and CDR2 SNEGSKA (reference sequence). CDR3 length: 15 residues. V lost 3 bases to trimming and J lost 7 bases, with 22 bases between them. CDR3 loop: CSASLEAGRLGEQYF. In DNA, the CDR3 is TGCAGTGCTAGCTTGGAAGCGGGCCGTCTCGGGGAGCAGTACTTC.

This clonotype was observed many times. This chain connects TRBV7-9 to TRBJ1-3; D is unclear. The CDR3 spans 16 residues. Germline CDR1 reads SEHNR; CDR2 reads FQNEAQ (reference sequence). Trimming removed 0 bases from V and 0 bases from J, with 9 bases in between. The CDR3 sequence is CASSLALGNSGNTIYF. Written as DNA, the CDR3 is TGTGCCAGCAGCTTAGCGTTGGGGAACTCTGGAAACACCATATATTTT. The variable domain in full, completed from reference TRBV7-9 and TRBJ1-3, reads DTGVSQNPRHKITKRGQNVTFRCDPISEHNRLYWYRQTLGQGPEFLTYFQNEAQLEKSRLLSDRFSAERPKGSFSTLEIQRTEQGDSAMYLCASSLALGNSGNTIYFGEGSWLTVV.

The chain couples TRBV12-3 or TRBV12-4 to TRBJ2-5; tentative D call: TRBD2 (5 bases). This CDR3 has 14 residues. V was clipped by 10 bases and J by 1 base, with 16 bases between them. The DNA for the CDR3 is TGTGCCACCGGGGAGAAGTTGGCCCAAGAGACCCAGTACTTC. Translating it yields CATGEKLAQETQYF.

The chain recombines TRBV11-1 with TRBJ1-1; D ambiguous. V lost 5 bases, J lost 6 bases, and 16 bases lay in between. CDR1 is SGHAT, CDR2 FQDESV, per germline (reference sequence). CDR3 length: 14 residues. CDR3 in amino acids: CASSTLTGRPEAFF. CDR3 DNA sequence: TGTGCCAGCAGCACCCTGACGGGGAGGCCTGAAGCTTTCTTT. Full variable domain (outside the CDR3, taken from reference TRBV11-1 and TRBJ1-1): EAEVAQSPRYKITEKSQAVAFWCDPISGHATLYWYRQILGQGPELLVQFQDESVVDDSQLPKDRFSAERLKGVDSTLKIQPAELGDSAMYLCASSTLTGRPEAFFGQGTRLTVV.

There are many counts of this clonotype. The J gene is TRBJ2-7, the V gene TRBV29-1; weak D call: TRBD1 (5 bases). The CDR3 consists of 16 residues. Trimming took 0 bases from V and 9 from J, leaving 24 bases between them. Germline CDR1 reads SQVTM; CDR2 reads ANQGSEA. This chain's CDR3 is CSVEDLTGSLTGGQYF. Written as DNA, the CDR3 is TGCAGCGTTGAAGATCTTACAGGCTCCCTCACTGGTGGGCAGTACTTC.

The V call is TRBV24-1, the J call TRBJ1-2, with D possibly matching TRBD1 (5 bases). Germline loops: CDR1 KGHDR, CDR2 SFDVKD. CDR3 size: 14 residues. The V end was cut by 7 bases, the J end by 4 bases, with 15 bases between. CDR3 DNA: TGTGCCACCAGCTTACAGGATAAAGGCTATGGCTACACCTTC. Translating gives CATSLQDKGYGYTF.

The chain carries TRBV7-2 and TRBJ2-7, with 8 positions matching TRBD2. V gave up 6 bases and J gave up 1 base; unmatched junction bases: 8. The CDR3 totals 15 residues. Germline-derived CDR1 and CDR2 are SGHTA and FQGNSA. CDR3 loop: CASRTGLAGSYEQYF. In DNA, the CDR3 is TGTGCCAGCAGGACAGGACTAGCTGGTTCCTACGAGCAGTACTTC.

This clonotype showed up many times. This sequence joins TRBV20-1 and TRBJ2-5; TRBD2 matches 9 bases. Germline V gene sequence: CDR1 DFQATT, CDR2 SNEGSKA (reference sequence). CDR3 size: 13 residues. V lost 4 bases and J lost 2; bases outside the gene matches: 2. DNA for the CDR3: TGCAGTGCTAAACTAGCGGGTCAAGAGACCCAGTACTTC. Translating gives CSAKLAGQETQYF.

This clonotype was counted a few times. The genes are TRBV28 and TRBJ2-5; D remains ambiguous. V lost 6 bases, J lost 4 bases, and 21 bases lay in between. CDR1 and CDR2 (germline): MDHEN, SYDVKM. The CDR3 totals 16 residues. This chain's CDR3 is CASRPWVEWKGETQYF. CDR3 bases: TGTGCCAGCAGGCCATGGGTGGAGTGGAAAGGAGAGACCCAGTACTTC.

The chain combines TRBV28 with TRBJ1-3; TRBD1 might be the D (6 bases). Germline assignment: CDR1 MDHEN and CDR2 SYDVKM. The CDR3 spans 14 residues. V shed 3 bases and J shed 4 bases, with 10 bases lying between them. CDR3 DNA sequence: TGTGCCAGCAGTTTGGGGGCCCTCGGAAACACCATATATTTT. Translation gives CASSLGALGNTIYF.

The table lists this clonotype with many counts. The chain is built from TRBV3-1 and TRBJ1-1; possible D gene TRBD1, 6 bases. The CDR3 spans 15 residues. V dropped 3 bases and J dropped 1 base, with 12 bases sitting between them. Per germline, CDR1 LGHDT and CDR2 YNNKEL (reference sequence). CDR3 DNA sequence: TGTGCCAGCAGCCAGGAAACAGGGACGAACACTGAAGCTTTCTTT. Its protein is CASSQETGTNTEAFF.

This clonotype was observed a handful of times. The chain couples TRBV28 to TRBJ2-7, with a weak D call TRBD2 (6 bases). The length of the CDR3 is 15 residues. V dropped 6 bases and J dropped 1 base, with 16 bases sitting between them. Germline-derived CDR1 and CDR2 are MDHEN and SYDVKM. This chain's CDR3 is CASSTTAGYSYEQYF. The CDR3 region has the DNA TGTGCCAGCAGCACTACCGCGGGGTATTCCTACGAGCAGTACTTC.

This clonotype was seen a handful of times. The J gene is TRBJ2-2, the V gene TRBV11-1; unclear D gene. V was cut by 2 bases and J by 9 bases, with 10 bases left in between. Germline lookup yields CDR1 SGHAT and CDR2 FQDESV (reference sequence). The CDR3 has 13 residues. The CDR3 region is CASSLNPDRELFF. DNA for the CDR3: TGTGCCAGCAGCTTAAATCCCGACCGGGAGCTGTTTTTT.

The chain links TRBV4-1 to TRBJ2-7; D call uncertain. There are 14 residues in the CDR3. Germline V gene lookup returns CDR1 MGHRA and CDR2 YSYEKL. Trimming left V 0 bases short and J 2 bases short, with 8 bases between. CDR3 in amino acids: CASSQEPGTYEQYF. The CDR3 bases are TGCGCCAGCAGCCAAGAGCCAGGAACCTACGAGCAGTACTTC.